This T cell receptor (beta chain) was obtained from a study of radiotherapy plus CTLA-4 blockade in lung cancer. The wider study: There were objective responses in around 18% of patients, and about 31% had disease control.

CTLA-4 blockade using ipilimumab, together with focal radiation, was received by patients with chemo-refractory metastatic non-small-cell lung cancer. This clone was found once. Its target is not known. At the DNA level, this CDR3 is encoded by other sequences in the same sample as well. Method: immunoSEQ multiplex PCR; TCRdb's copy keeps in-frame clones and lacks some. This sample has 85,000 to 120,000 clones, with approximately 87% found just once. Whole-study results and caveats: Blood saw expansion of tumor-derived TCR clones after radiotherapy plus ipilimumab. Among reported predictors of response, early blood T cell clone dynamics with interferon-beta performed best.

The germline gives CDR1 SGDLS, CDR2 YYNGEE. The germline V and J ends were trimmed by 0 bases and 8 bases, with 17 bases remaining between them. CDR3 length: 16 residues. The receptor's source is a human donor with non-small cell lung cancer that progressed on radiotherapy plus ipilimumab. Some clones in this sample may be carry-over from other donors' samples. The V call is TRBV9, the J call TRBJ1-4; TRBD1 is a possible D gene (6 bases). The starting material was peripheral blood, obtained from a patient treated with radiotherapy plus ipilimumab. CDR3 sequence: CASSVGLQQGNEKLFF. The CDR3 DNA follows: TGTGCCAGCAGCGTAGGTCTCCAACAGGGTAACGAAAAACTGTTTTTT.